Listed below are T cell receptor beta chains from one sample, sequenced in a study of cytomegalovirus exposure and HLA in healthy donors. The method was immunoSEQ multiplex PCR; TCRdb's version includes in-frame clones alone and lacks a portion of them. The data hold some 120,000 clones, with 80% observed a single time. The sequencing input was PBMCs. These receptors all stem from a man aged 25-45 years in good health and CMV-seronegative. Both conserved end residues are part of each CDR3. Each record gives: V gene, J gene, D gene, clone size, CDR3 DNA, CDR3 protein. A D gene is named only where the DNA matches it firmly. A row's size may be missing; if present it is once, few, many or a size class.

V: TRBV28
J: TRBJ2-7
D: TRBD2
size: once
DNA: TGTGCCAGCAGTCCGGCTTCCGGGACTAGCGGCTACGAGCAGTACTTC
CDR3: CASSPASGTSGYEQYF

V: TRBV5-4
J: TRBJ2-7
D: TRBD1
size: few
DNA: TGTGCCAGCAGCTCGAAGGGACAGATCTCCTACGAGCAGTACTTC
CDR3: CASSSKGQISYEQYF

V: TRBV6-5
J: TRBJ2-1
D: TRBD2
size: -
DNA: TGTGCCAGCAGTGGCGGGGACTATAGCAGCAATGAGCAGTTCTTC
CDR3: CASSGGDYSSNEQFF

V: TRBV7-2
J: TRBJ1-4
D: TRBD1
size: few
DNA: TGTGCCAGCAGCTGGGACAGGGTTGAAAAACTGTTTTTT
CDR3: CASSWDRVEKLFF

V: TRBV2
J: TRBJ2-5
D: -
size: -
DNA: TGTGCCAGCAGGAGCCCCGCGGGGGAGACCCAGTACTTC
CDR3: CASRSPAGETQYF

V: TRBV5-4
J: TRBJ1-1
D: -
size: -
DNA: TGTGCCAGCAGCTTCGGCAGGGACACTGAAGCTTTCTTT
CDR3: CASSFGRDTEAFF

V: TRBV4-3
J: TRBJ2-2
D: TRBD2
size: -
DNA: TGCGCCAGCAGCCAGAAAGCGGCTAGCGGTTTTTACACCGGGGAGCTGTTTTTT
CDR3: CASSQKAASGFYTGELFF

V: TRBV5-4
J: TRBJ2-7
D: TRBD2
size: -
DNA: TGTGCCAGCAGCCGGGTTGGCACTAGCGTCTACGAGCAGTACTTC
CDR3: CASSRVGTSVYEQYF

V: TRBV27
J: TRBJ1-1
D: -
size: once
DNA: TGTGCCAGCAGTTTAACGGGGGTGGGTCACACTGAAGCTTTCTTT
CDR3: CASSLTGVGHTEAFF

V: TRBV11-2
J: TRBJ2-5
D: -
size: -
DNA: TGTGCCAGCAGCTTAGGGACTGGCCAAGAGACCCAGTACTTC
CDR3: CASSLGTGQETQYF

V: TRBV27
J: TRBJ2-7
D: TRBD1
size: -
DNA: TGTGCCAGCAGTTTGGGACAGGGGTTATACGAGCAGTACTTC
CDR3: CASSLGQGLYEQYF

V: TRBV27
J: TRBJ2-7
D: TRBD2
size: -
DNA: TGTGCCAGCAGATCCGGGACTACGTCTAACTACGAGCAGTACTTC
CDR3: CASRSGTTSNYEQYF

V: TRBV7-9
J: TRBJ1-2
D: TRBD1
size: -
DNA: TGTGCCAGCAGCTCGGATGGGACAGGACCCTACACCTTC
CDR3: CASSSDGTGPYTF

V: TRBV11-3
J: TRBJ2-5
D: -
size: once
DNA: TGTGCCAGCAGCTTAGGCAGGTCCTCAGAGACCCAGTACTTC
CDR3: CASSLGRSSETQYF

V: TRBV4-3
J: TRBJ2-1
D: TRBD1
size: few
DNA: TGCGCCAGCAGCCAAGATTTTCCAGGGGGCACCCTCAATGAGCAGTTCTTC
CDR3: CASSQDFPGGTLNEQFF

V: TRBV11-3
J: TRBJ2-5
D: TRBD2
size: -
DNA: TGTGCCAGCAAACCGGGCGGGGGTTTGATAGAGACCCAGTACTTC
CDR3: CASKPGGGLIETQYF

V: TRBV13
J: TRBJ2-1
D: TRBD1
size: once
DNA: TGTGCCAGCAGCTTAAAATACCGTATCCGGGACAGGGCGGTCTTTTCCTACAATGAGCAGTTCTTC
CDR3: CASSLKYRIRDRAVFSYNEQFF

V: TRBV19
J: TRBJ2-7
D: -
size: -
DNA: TGTGCCAGTAGTATATCGGAATCGGGGTTCGAGCAGTACTTC
CDR3: CASSISESGFEQYF

V: TRBV20-1
J: TRBJ2-7
D: TRBD2
size: -
DNA: TGCAGTGCTCAGCGGGAGTACGAGCAGTACTTC
CDR3: CSAQREYEQYF

V: TRBV28
J: TRBJ2-7
D: -
size: -
DNA: TGTGCCAGCAGGAGGGTTCTAGAGCAGTACTTC
CDR3: CASRRVLEQYF

V: TRBV9
J: TRBJ2-7
D: TRBD1
size: -
DNA: TGTGCCAGCAGCGTATCGGACAGGCCCTACGAGCAGTACTTC
CDR3: CASSVSDRPYEQYF

V: TRBV28
J: TRBJ2-7
D: TRBD2
size: -
DNA: TGTGCCAGCAGTCCCCTAGCGGGAGCCTACGAGCAGTACTTC
CDR3: CASSPLAGAYEQYF

V: TRBV2
J: TRBJ2-3
D: TRBD2
size: -
DNA: TGTGCCGGCAGAAAGCGCGGGGGGCGAGCCCCATATACGCAGTATTTT
CDR3: CAGRKRGGRAPYTQYF

V: TRBV11-3
J: TRBJ2-7
D: TRBD2
size: -
DNA: TGTGCCAGCAGCTTAGAAACTAGCGAGACCTTTACCTACGAGCAGTACTTC
CDR3: CASSLETSETFTYEQYF

V: TRBV5-6
J: TRBJ2-3
D: -
size: -
DNA: TGTGCCAGCAGCTCGGGAGTTAAAGATACGCAGTATTTT
CDR3: CASSSGVKDTQYF

V: TRBV5-1
J: TRBJ1-3
D: TRBD1
size: -
DNA: TGCGCCAGCAGCGCGGGACAGGGTGGTAACACCATATATTTT
CDR3: CASSAGQGGNTIYF

V: TRBV2
J: TRBJ1-4
D: -
size: once
DNA: TGTGCCAGCAGTGTGCAGGACGGGAGGGAGAAACTGTTTTTT
CDR3: CASSVQDGREKLFF

V: TRBV6-6
J: TRBJ2-3
D: -
size: -
DNA: TGTGCCAGCAGCGTGGGGAGCGTGTCAGATACGCAGTATTTT
CDR3: CASSVGSVSDTQYF

V: TRBV19
J: TRBJ2-7
D: TRBD1
size: -
DNA: TGTGCCAGTAGAGAACAGGGGGCCACCTACGAGCAGTACTTC
CDR3: CASREQGATYEQYF

V: TRBV5-1
J: TRBJ2-7
D: TRBD1
size: -
DNA: TGCGCCAGCAGCTGGACAGGGGGCTTTGGGGACGAGCAGTACTTC
CDR3: CASSWTGGFGDEQYF

V: TRBV7-9
J: TRBJ1-1
D: -
size: -
DNA: TGTGCCAGCAGCCTCGGACAGAGGGGGGGGGACACTGAAGCTTTCTTT
CDR3: CASSLGQRGGDTEAFF

V: TRBV5-1
J: TRBJ2-3
D: TRBD2
size: -
DNA: TGCGCCAGCAGCTTGGGCGGACTAGCGGGAGATACGCAGTATTTT
CDR3: CASSLGGLAGDTQYF

V: TRBV6-1
J: TRBJ1-3
D: -
size: once
DNA: TGTGCCAGCTCCTTCTCTGGAAACACCATATATTTT
CDR3: CASSFSGNTIYF

V: TRBV6-5
J: TRBJ1-2
D: -
size: -
DNA: TGTGCCAGCAGGGTCGGGACTAACTATGGCTACACCTTC
CDR3: CASRVGTNYGYTF

V: TRBV11-2
J: TRBJ2-1
D: -
size: -
DNA: TGTGCCAGCAGCCCGACAGGGACTAGTAATGAGCAGTTCTTC
CDR3: CASSPTGTSNEQFF

V: TRBV6-1
J: TRBJ1-2
D: TRBD1
size: -
DNA: TGTGCCAGCAGTGCCGGGACAGGCTATGGCTACACCTTC
CDR3: CASSAGTGYGYTF

V: TRBV5-4
J: TRBJ1-1
D: -
size: -
DNA: TGTGCCAGCAGCCCTAACCCCGGTGATCTCACTGAAGCTTTCTTT
CDR3: CASSPNPGDLTEAFF

V: TRBV28
J: TRBJ2-7
D: -
size: -
DNA: TGTGCCAGCAGGGACTCCGGGACACTTCTCTTGGGGGAGCAGTACTTC
CDR3: CASRDSGTLLLGEQYF

V: TRBV23-1
J: TRBJ2-7
D: -
size: -
DNA: TGCGCCGAACAGGGCCCCGAAGAGCAGTACTTC
CDR3: CAEQGPEEQYF

V: TRBV6-4
J: TRBJ2-7
D: -
size: -
DNA: TGTGCCGGCAAGGACAGAGCCTACGAGCAGTACTTC
CDR3: CAGKDRAYEQYF

V: TRBV15
J: TRBJ2-5
D: -
size: -
DNA: TGTGCCACCAGCAGAGTACACCCCCCAGAGACCCAGTACTTC
CDR3: CATSRVHPPETQYF

V: TRBV6-5
J: TRBJ2-5
D: -
size: -
DNA: TGTGCCAGCAGTTCCTGGGACTTCGCCCAGTACTTC
CDR3: CASSSWDFAQYF

V: TRBV10-3
J: TRBJ1-5
D: -
size: few
DNA: TGTGCCGCCTCAGGGGACGGCAATCAGCCCCAGCATTTT
CDR3: CAASGDGNQPQHF

V: TRBV7-9
J: TRBJ1-2
D: -
size: -
DNA: TGTGCCAGCAGCTTAGGGCAGGGGACCGGCACCTTC
CDR3: CASSLGQGTGTF

V: TRBV6-1
J: TRBJ1-5
D: -
size: -
DNA: TGTGCCAGCGGTGAATTTGTGAGAAATAGCAATCAGCCCCAGCATTTT
CDR3: CASGEFVRNSNQPQHF

V: TRBV5-1
J: TRBJ1-1
D: -
size: -
DNA: TGCGCCAGCAGCTTGGTTGGAGGTGCTGAAGCTTTCTTT
CDR3: CASSLVGGAEAFF

V: TRBV10-1
J: TRBJ1-5
D: TRBD1
size: few
DNA: TGCGCCAGCAGTGAGGGGACAGATCATCAGCCCCAGCATTTT
CDR3: CASSEGTDHQPQHF

V: TRBV18
J: TRBJ1-1
D: -
size: few
DNA: TGTGCCAGCTCACCACCTCTGTTTAACACTGAAGCTTTCTTT
CDR3: CASSPPLFNTEAFF

V: TRBV6-5
J: TRBJ1-5
D: TRBD1
size: few
DNA: TGTGCCAGCAGTTCCGGACAGGGGAGACGCAATCAGCCCCAGCATTTT
CDR3: CASSSGQGRRNQPQHF

V: TRBV18
J: TRBJ1-1
D: -
size: -
DNA: TGTGCCAGTAGATTGGTGAACACTGAAGCTTTCTTT
CDR3: CASRLVNTEAFF